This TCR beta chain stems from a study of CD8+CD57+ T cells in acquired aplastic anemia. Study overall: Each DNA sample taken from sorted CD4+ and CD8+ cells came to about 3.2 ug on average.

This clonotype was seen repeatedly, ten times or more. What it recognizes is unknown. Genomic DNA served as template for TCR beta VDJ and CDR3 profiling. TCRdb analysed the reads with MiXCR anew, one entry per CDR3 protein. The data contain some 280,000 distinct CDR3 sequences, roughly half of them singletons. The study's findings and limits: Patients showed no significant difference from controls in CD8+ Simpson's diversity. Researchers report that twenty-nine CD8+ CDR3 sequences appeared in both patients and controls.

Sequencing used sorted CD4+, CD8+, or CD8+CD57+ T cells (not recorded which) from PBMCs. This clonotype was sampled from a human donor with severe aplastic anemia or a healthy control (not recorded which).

The CDR3 region is CASSLAGQGLGEQYF. The DNA for the CDR3 is TGTGCCAGCAGTTTAGCCGGACAGGGTTTAGGCGAGCAGTACTTC. This chain connects TRBV6-2 or TRBV6-3 to TRBJ2-7, with 8 bases matching TRBD1. V lost 4 bases, J lost 6 bases, and 11 bases stayed unmatched. Germline CDR1 reads MNHEY; CDR2 reads SVGEGT. The CDR3 has 15 residues.